This T cell receptor (beta chain) was profiled in a study of T cell responses to AZD1222 COVID-19 vaccine. Sequencing used immunoSEQ multiplex PCR; TCRdb keeps in-frame clones, though not all of them. This repertoire shows some 71,000 clones, about 88% found once; its top ten account for 25% to 35%. In germline, CDR1 is SGHRS, CDR2 YFSETQ. V lost 4 bases, J lost 5 bases, and 13 bases lay in between. This CDR3 has 15 amino acids. This clonotype was sampled from an adult who received the AZD1222 COVID-19 vaccine. Sample: peripheral blood, taken 28 days after the second AZD1222 dose. This chain joins TRBV5-1 and TRBJ1-6; no clear D gene. Here the CDR3 DNA reads TGCGCCAGCAGCACGGTCGGGGTTAATAATTCACCCCTCCACTTT. Translated: CASSTVGVNNSPLHF.